These 16 T cell receptor beta chains share one sample of origin, sequenced in a study of T cell responses to AZD1222 COVID-19 vaccine. The repertoire was sequenced with immunoSEQ multiplex PCR; TCRdb's copy has only in-frame clones and lacks some. Of some 120,000 clones listed, about 85% are singletons. Source: peripheral blood, taken on day 0 of AZD1222 vaccination. The receptors originated from an adult in good health.

The chain has TRBV19 and TRBJ2-3; the D is unclear. Trimming took 5 bases from V and 3 from J, leaving 12 bases between them. The CDR3 is 14 amino acids. Looked up from germline, CDR1 is LNHDA and CDR2 is SQIVND (reference sequence). The CDR3, as DNA: TGTGCCAGTAGTTTAGGATACGGGACAGATACGCAGTATTTT. It yields the protein CASSLGYGTDTQYF.

V is TRBV28 and J is TRBJ2-7; D may be TRBD1 or TRBD2 (5 bases each). The CDR3 extends over 15 amino acids. Trimming took off 2 bases at V and 2 bases at J, with 13 bases between the two ends. Germline V gene data show CDR1 as MDHEN and CDR2 as SYDVKM. This chain's CDR3 is CASSLGGGVPYEQYF. CDR3 sequence (DNA): TGTGCCAGCAGTTTAGGTGGGGGTGTTCCCTACGAGCAGTACTTC.

This clone was counted once. This rearrangement joins TRBV4-3 to TRBJ2-3; no reliable D call. The V end was cut by 0 bases, the J end by 2 bases, with 9 bases between. The CDR3 has 15 amino acids. Germline V CDR1 and CDR2: LGHNA, YSLEER. CDR3 protein: CASSQDRPTTDTQYF. The CDR3 DNA reads TGCGCCAGCAGCCAAGATCGGCCTACCACAGATACGCAGTATTTT.

The rearrangement links TRBV4-1 to TRBJ1-1, with a tentative D call TRBD1 (5 bases). Germline V gene data show CDR1 as MGHRA and CDR2 as YSYEKL. Between the trimmed V and J ends, which lost 0 bases and 6 bases, there was a span of 14 bases. CDR3 length equals 15 residues. The CDR3 nucleotides are TGCGCCAGCAGCCAAGAGGTTCCGGGGGTCCCTGAAGCTTTCTTT. It yields the protein CASSQEVPGVPEAFF.

This chain's CDR3 is CSARDRVSEYF. Here the CDR3 DNA reads TGCAGTGCTAGAGACAGGGTCAGCGAGTACTTC. This chain connects TRBV20-1 to TRBJ2-7; D is perhaps TRBD1 (5 bases). Germline-derived CDR1 and CDR2 are DFQATT and SNEGSKA (reference sequence). V was trimmed by 0 bases and J by 11 bases, leaving 11 bases between them. The CDR3 covers 11 residues.

This chain uses TRBV24-1 with TRBJ2-2; weak D call: TRBD2 (5 bases). V was cut by 7 bases and J by 6 bases, with 11 bases left in between. CDR3 length: 13 amino acids. Looked up from germline, CDR1 is KGHDR and CDR2 is SFDVKD. CDR3 region: CATRMEVSGELFF. CDR3 sequence (DNA): TGTGCCACCAGGATGGAGGTATCCGGGGAGCTGTTTTTT.

Only a few counts were recorded for this clone. This chain links TRBV6-4 with TRBJ2-5; possible D gene TRBD2, 5 bases. Germline V gene data show CDR1 as MRHNA and CDR2 as SNTAGT. The CDR3 covers 13 residues. V was shortened by 5 bases and J by 5 bases, with 12 bases between the two germline ends. The DNA for the CDR3 is TGTGCCAGCAGTTTCGATCGAGGGGAGACCCAGTACTTC. Translation gives CASSFDRGETQYF.

This chain links TRBV27 with TRBJ1-2; maybe TRBD1 (6 bases). The CDR3 totals 14 residues. Between the trimmed V and J ends, which lost 7 bases and 2 bases, there was a span of 14 bases. The V gene's germline CDR1 is MNHEY and CDR2 SMNVEV (reference sequence). The CDR3 sequence: CASNQNRENYGYTF. CDR3 sequence (DNA): TGTGCCAGCAACCAAAACAGGGAAAACTATGGCTACACCTTC.

The chain has TRBV20-1 and TRBJ2-5; D unclear. Trimming cost V 6 bases and J 5 bases, with 10 bases left between them. The CDR3 runs 11 residues. The germline CDR1 and CDR2 sequences are DFQATT and SNEGSKA (reference sequence). CDR3 coding DNA: TGCAGTGCCGCTCTTATCGAGACCCAGTACTTC. Its protein is CSAALIETQYF.

V and J are TRBV4-1 and TRBJ1-5, with D possibly matching TRBD1 (6 bases). V dropped 0 bases and J dropped 1 base, with 10 bases sitting between them. The germline gives CDR1 MGHRA, CDR2 YSYEKL. This CDR3 has 16 amino acids. CDR3 region: CASSQEGRGSNQPQHF. In DNA form, the CDR3 reads TGCGCCAGCAGCCAAGAGGGGAGGGGGAGCAATCAGCCCCAGCATTTT.

This CDR3 is CASTGQGSGYTF. Here the CDR3 DNA reads TGTGCCAGCACGGGACAGGGAAGTGGCTACACCTTC. J is TRBJ1-2 and V is TRBV28; 9 nucleotides agree with TRBD1. The V segment lost 7 bases and the J segment 7 bases; nucleotides outside the gene matches: 4. Germline values: CDR1 MDHEN, CDR2 SYDVKM. The CDR3 loop spans 12 amino acids.

This rearrangement joins TRBV5-4 to TRBJ1-6; 9 bases are a match to TRBD1. CDR1 and CDR2 from the germline V gene are SGHNT and YYREEE (reference sequence). This CDR3 is 15 amino acids long. The V segment lost 4 bases and the J segment 10 bases; nucleotides outside the gene matches: 9. The DNA for the CDR3 is TGTGCCAGCAGCGAGGGACAGGGTATTGGGTCACCCCTCCACTTT. It is translated as CASSEGQGIGSPLHF.

This chain connects TRBV28 to TRBJ1-2; D remains unclear. Germline V gene lookup returns CDR1 MDHEN and CDR2 SYDVKM. CDR3 size: 12 residues. With 5 bases removed from V and 5 bases from J, the gap between germline ends came to 9 bases. The CDR3 DNA sequence: TGTGCCAGCAGTGTCCTAGGGTATGGCTACACCTTC. It specifies CASSVLGYGYTF.

The rearrangement uses TRBV15 and TRBJ2-5, with TRBD2 identical over 9 bases. The CDR3 contains 16 residues. V trimming: 0 bases; J trimming: 2 bases; junction bases outside the gene matches: 4. In germline, CDR1 is LNHNV, CDR2 YYDKDF (reference sequence). Written as DNA, the CDR3 is TGTGCCACCAGCAGAGAGGATAGCGGGGGACAAGAGACCCAGTACTTC. It is translated as CATSREDSGGQETQYF.

The chain has TRBV24-1 and TRBJ1-5, with D unresolved. This CDR3 has 14 amino acids. Looked up from germline, CDR1 is KGHDR and CDR2 is SFDVKD. The V end was cut by 1 base, the J end by 6 bases, with 9 bases between. The CDR3 coding sequence is TGTGCCACCAGTGATTTATCCGGGTCTCAGCCCCAGCATTTT. Its protein product is CATSDLSGSQPQHF.

The chain couples TRBV4-1 to TRBJ2-2; 7 nucleotides line up with TRBD1. Germline CDR1 is MGHRA and CDR2 is YSYEKL. This CDR3 is built from 17 residues. With 1 base clipped from V and 9 bases from J, the junction kept 14 bases outside the gene matches. This chain's CDR3 is CASSQVLRGPKTRELFF. DNA of the CDR3: TGCGCCAGCAGCCAAGTGCTGAGGGGGCCGAAGACCCGGGAGCTGTTTTTT.